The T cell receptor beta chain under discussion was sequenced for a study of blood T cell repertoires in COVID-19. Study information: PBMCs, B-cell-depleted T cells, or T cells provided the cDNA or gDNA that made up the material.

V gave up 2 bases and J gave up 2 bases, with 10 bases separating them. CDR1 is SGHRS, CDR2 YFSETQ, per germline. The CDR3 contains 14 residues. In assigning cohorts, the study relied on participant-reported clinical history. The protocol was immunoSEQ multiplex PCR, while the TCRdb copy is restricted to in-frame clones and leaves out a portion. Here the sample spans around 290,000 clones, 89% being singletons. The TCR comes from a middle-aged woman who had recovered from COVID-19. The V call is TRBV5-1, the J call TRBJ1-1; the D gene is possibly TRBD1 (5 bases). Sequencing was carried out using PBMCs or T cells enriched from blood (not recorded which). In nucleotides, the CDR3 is TGCGCCAGCAGCTTCCAGGGCGATAACACTGAAGCTTTCTTT. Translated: CASSFQGDNTEAFF.